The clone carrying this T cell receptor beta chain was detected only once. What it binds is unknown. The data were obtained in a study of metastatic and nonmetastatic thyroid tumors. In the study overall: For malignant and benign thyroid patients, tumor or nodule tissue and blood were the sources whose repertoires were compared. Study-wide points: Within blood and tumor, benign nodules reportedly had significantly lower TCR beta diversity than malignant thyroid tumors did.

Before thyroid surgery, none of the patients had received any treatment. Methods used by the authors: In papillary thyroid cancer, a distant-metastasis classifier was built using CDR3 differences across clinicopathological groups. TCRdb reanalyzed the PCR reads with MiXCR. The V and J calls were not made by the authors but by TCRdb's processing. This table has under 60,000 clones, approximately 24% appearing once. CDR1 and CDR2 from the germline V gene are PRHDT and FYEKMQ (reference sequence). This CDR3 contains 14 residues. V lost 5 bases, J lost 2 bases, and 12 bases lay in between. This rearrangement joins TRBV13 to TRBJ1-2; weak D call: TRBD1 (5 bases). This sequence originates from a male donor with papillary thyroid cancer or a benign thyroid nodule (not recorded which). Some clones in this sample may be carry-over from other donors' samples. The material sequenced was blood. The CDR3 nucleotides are TGTGCCAGCAGCGACGGGACGGGGAACTATGGCTACACCTTC. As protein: CASSDGTGNYGYTF. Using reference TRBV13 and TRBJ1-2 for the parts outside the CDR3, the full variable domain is AAGVIQSPRHLIKEKRETATLKCYPIPRHDTVYWYQQGPGQDPQFLISFYEKMQSDKGSIPDRFSAQQFSDYHSELNMSSLELGDSALYFCASSDGTGNYGYTFGSGTRLTVV.